This TCR beta chain derives from a study of blood T cell repertoires in COVID-19. Whole-study context: COVID-19 samples from acute and convalescent phases originated in the United States, Italy and Spain.

Authors' data handling: Estimation of nucleated cell counts was performed using reference gene primer amplification. Method: immunoSEQ multiplex PCR; TCRdb's copy keeps in-frame clones and lacks some. The DNA gave D and trimming, while V, J and clone size come from that table. The sample contains hundreds of thousands of clones, approximately 90% of which appear only once. V gave up 5 bases and J gave up 6 bases, with 19 bases separating them. The CDR3 is 15 residues long. Looked up from germline, CDR1 is MNHEY and CDR2 is SVGAGI. In this sample, this clone turned up a few times. The chain joins TRBV6-5 to TRBJ2-5; tentatively, D is TRBD1 (5 bases). The receptor was isolated from a woman in her twenties or thirties with acute or convalescent COVID-19. Sequencing was done on a sample of peripheral blood. In nucleotides, the CDR3 is TGTGCCAGCAGTACCAGCAGGGATTCTCAACAGACCCAGTACTTC. Amino acid sequence: CASSTSRDSQQTQYF.